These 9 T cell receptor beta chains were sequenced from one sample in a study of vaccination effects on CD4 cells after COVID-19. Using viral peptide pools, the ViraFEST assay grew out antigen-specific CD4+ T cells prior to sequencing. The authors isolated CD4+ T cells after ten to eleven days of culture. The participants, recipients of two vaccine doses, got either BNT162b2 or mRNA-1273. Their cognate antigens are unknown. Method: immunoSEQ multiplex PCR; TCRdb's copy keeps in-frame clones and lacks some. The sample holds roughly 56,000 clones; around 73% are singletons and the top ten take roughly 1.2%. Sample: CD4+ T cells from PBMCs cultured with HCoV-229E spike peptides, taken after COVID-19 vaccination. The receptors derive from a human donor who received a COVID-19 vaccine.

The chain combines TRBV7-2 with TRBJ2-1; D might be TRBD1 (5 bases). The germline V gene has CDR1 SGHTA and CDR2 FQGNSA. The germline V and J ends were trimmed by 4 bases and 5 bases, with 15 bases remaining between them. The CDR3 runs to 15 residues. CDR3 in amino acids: CASSSRVAVHNEQFF. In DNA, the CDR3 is TGTGCCAGCAGCTCCAGGGTAGCAGTCCACAATGAGCAGTTCTTC.

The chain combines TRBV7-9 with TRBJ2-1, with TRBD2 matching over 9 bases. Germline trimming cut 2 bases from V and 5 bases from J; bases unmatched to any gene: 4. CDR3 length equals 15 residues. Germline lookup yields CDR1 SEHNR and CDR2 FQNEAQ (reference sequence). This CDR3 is CASSLQAGGDNEQFF. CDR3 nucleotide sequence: TGTGCCAGCAGCTTACAAGCGGGGGGTGACAATGAGCAGTTCTTC.

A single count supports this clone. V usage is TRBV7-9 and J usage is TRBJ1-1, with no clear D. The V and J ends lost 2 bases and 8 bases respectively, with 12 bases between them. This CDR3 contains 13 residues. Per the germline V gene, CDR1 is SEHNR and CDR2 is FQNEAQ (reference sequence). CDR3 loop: CASSLNPGLEAFF. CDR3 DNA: TGTGCCAGCAGCTTAAATCCGGGCTTGGAAGCTTTCTTT.

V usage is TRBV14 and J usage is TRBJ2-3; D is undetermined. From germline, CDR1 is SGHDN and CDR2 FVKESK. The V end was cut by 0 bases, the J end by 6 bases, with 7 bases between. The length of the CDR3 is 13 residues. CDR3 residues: CASSQDIFDTQYF. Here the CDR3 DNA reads TGTGCCAGCAGCCAAGATATCTTCGATACGCAGTATTTT.

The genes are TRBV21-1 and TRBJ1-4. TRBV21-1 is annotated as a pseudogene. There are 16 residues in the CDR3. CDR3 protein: CASSKPWEPTNEKLFF. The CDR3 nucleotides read TGTGCCAGCAGCAAGCCCTGGGAGCCAACTAATGAAAAACTGTTTTTT.

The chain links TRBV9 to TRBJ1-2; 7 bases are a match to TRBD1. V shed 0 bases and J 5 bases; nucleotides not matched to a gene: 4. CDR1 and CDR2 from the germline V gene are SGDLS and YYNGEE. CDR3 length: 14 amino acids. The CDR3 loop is CASSVASTGYGYTF. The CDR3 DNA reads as TGTGCCAGCAGCGTAGCCTCGACAGGGTATGGCTACACCTTC.

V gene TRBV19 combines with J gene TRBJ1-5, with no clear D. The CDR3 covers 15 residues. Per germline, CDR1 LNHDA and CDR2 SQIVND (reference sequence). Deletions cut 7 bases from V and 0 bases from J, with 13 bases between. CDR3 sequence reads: CASTADRGSNQPQHF. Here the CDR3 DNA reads TGTGCCAGTACCGCCGACCGGGGTAGCAATCAGCCCCAGCATTTT.

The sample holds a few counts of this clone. The CDR3 coding sequence is TGCAGCGTTGTAGTTGGACTAGCGTACAATGAGCAGTTCTTC. It yields the protein CSVVVGLAYNEQFF. V and J are TRBV29-1 and TRBJ2-1, with 9 bases identical to TRBD2. CDR1 is SQVTM and CDR2 is ANQGSEA in the germline V gene. The CDR3 runs 14 residues. V lost 4 bases, J lost 4 bases, and 5 bases stayed unmatched.

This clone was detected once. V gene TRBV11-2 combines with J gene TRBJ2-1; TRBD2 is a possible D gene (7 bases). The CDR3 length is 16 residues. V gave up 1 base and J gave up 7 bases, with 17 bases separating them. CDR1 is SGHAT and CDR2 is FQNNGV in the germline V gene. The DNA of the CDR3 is TGTGCCAGCAGCTTAGCCCCTAGGGGGGGTCCGAATGAGCAGTTCTTC. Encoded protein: CASSLAPRGGPNEQFF.